These T cell receptor beta chains were read from a single sample in a study of blood T cell repertoires in COVID-19. The data were produced by immunoSEQ multiplex PCR, yet TCRdb's version contains in-frame clones alone and is incomplete. The data hold around 100,000 clones, with approximately 91% observed a single time. The sequenced sample consisted of peripheral blood. Every receptor here comes from a man aged 50-60 years with active COVID-19. CDR3s include the opening cysteine and the closing phenylalanine or tryptophan. D genes are given only for firm matches. Clone size is given for some rows only: seen once, a few or many times, or a class if the clone is expanded.

d_gene	j_gene	abundance	v_gene	CDR3nt	CDR3aa
TRBD2	TRBJ2-5	.	TRBV7-8	TGTGCCAGCAGCTTAAGACTAGCGGGACGGGAGACCCAGTACTTC	CASSLRLAGRETQYF
.	TRBJ1-2	few	TRBV7-9	TGTGCCAGCAGCTTAAGGGGTGGCTACACCTTC	CASSLRGGYTF
TRBD1	TRBJ1-3	.	TRBV7-2	TGTGCCAGCAGCTTCACAGGGGGCGGCCCTGGAAACACCATATATTTT	CASSFTGGGPGNTIYF
TRBD1	TRBJ1-4	.	TRBV25-1	TGTGCCAGCAGTCAGGGGGCGGTTGAAAAACTGTTTTTT	CASSQGAVEKLFF
TRBD2	TRBJ2-3	.	TRBV12-3/TRBV12-4	TGTGCCACCCGAGCGGGGGTAGGTGATACGCAGTATTTT	CATRAGVGDTQYF
.	TRBJ2-1	.	TRBV11-2	TGTGCCAGCAGCCGCATTCTGGAGAGCTCCTACAATGAGCAGTTCTTC	CASSRILESSYNEQFF
TRBD1	TRBJ2-7	.	TRBV4-1	TGCGCCAGCAGCCAACATTCCTCGGGACAGGGGCTTTACGAGCAGTACTTC	CASSQHSSGQGLYEQYF
TRBD1	TRBJ2-5	once	TRBV7-7	TGTGCCAGCAGCCCCGGGACAGGCCTCGCGAGCGAGACCCAGTACTTC	CASSPGTGLASETQYF
TRBD1	TRBJ1-3	.	TRBV7-9	TGTGCCAGCAGCTCGCCGGGACAGGCGGGAAACACCATATATTTT	CASSSPGQAGNTIYF
.	TRBJ2-1	.	TRBV28	TGTGCCAGCAGACAGGGCACCTACAATGAGCAGTTCTTC	CASRQGTYNEQFF
TRBD1	TRBJ1-1	.	TRBV27	TGTGCCAGCAGTTTAACTACAGGGGGGAGAGGGAACACTGAAGCTTTCTTT	CASSLTTGGRGNTEAFF
.	TRBJ1-5	.	TRBV5-5	TGTGCCAGCAGCTTGATCGTTAGCAATCAGCCCCAGCATTTT	CASSLIVSNQPQHF
TRBD1	TRBJ2-1	.	TRBV5-4	TGTGCCAGCAGCTCGGGACAGGGTTCGGATGAGCAGTTCTTC	CASSSGQGSDEQFF
TRBD2	TRBJ2-3	.	TRBV3-1/TRBV3-2	TGTGCCAGCAGCCCTCTAGCGGGGGGGCGTACAGATACGCAGTATTTT	CASSPLAGGRTDTQYF
TRBD2	TRBJ2-1	once	TRBV10-3	TGTGCCATCAGTGAGGGACTAGCGGGGGAAGATGAGCAGTTCTTC	CAISEGLAGEDEQFF
.	TRBJ1-6	.	TRBV21-1	TGTGCCAGCAGCACAGATGAAACACAATCGCCCCTCCACTTT	CASSTDETQSPLHF
.	TRBJ1-2	once	TRBV15	TGTGCCACCAGCTCAGGGTCAGGAACCCTCTATGGCTACACCTTC	CATSSGSGTLYGYTF
TRBD1	TRBJ2-2	once	TRBV27	TGTGCCAGCAGCACCGGGACAGGGGGCCTGTCCACCGGGGAGCTGTTTTTT	CASSTGTGGLSTGELFF
.	TRBJ2-7	.	TRBV7-8	TGTGCCAGCTGGGGAGGGGGAGACTACGAGCAGTACTTC	CASWGGGDYEQYF
TRBD1	TRBJ1-2	.	TRBV18	TGTGCCAGCTCGCCGGACAGGACCAATGGCTACACCTTC	CASSPDRTNGYTF